The clone carrying this TCR beta chain was seen ten or more times. The antigen remains unidentified. This record comes from a study of T cell repertoires in cytomegalovirus infection. TCRdb reanalysed the reads using MiXCR and keeps one entry per CDR3 protein. The sample yields some 940,000 distinct CDR3 sequences, about a third seen once. The CDR3 contains 13 residues. The V end was cut by 1 base, the J end by 7 bases, with 10 bases between. The germline V gene has CDR1 SGHVS and CDR2 FQNEAQ. General study points: Cumulated frequencies of public TCR beta families served to identify carriers of CMV plus the relevant HLA.

Specimen: cultured CD8+ T cells from PBMCs, collected from culture after CMV antigen stimulation. This sequence was found in a human donor in good health (CMV status not recorded). Some clones in this sample may be carry-over from other donors' samples. This chain connects TRBV7-8 to TRBJ1-1; perhaps TRBD1 as D (5 bases). In DNA, the CDR3 is TGTGCCAGCAGCTTAGGCGGGGCGGTTGAAGCTTTCTTT. The encoded protein is CASSLGGAVEAFF.